This is a list of T cell receptor beta chains from one sample in a study of blood T cell repertoires in COVID-19. Assay: immunoSEQ multiplex PCR; the TCRdb copy retains only in-frame clones and omits some. The table lists 90,000 or so clones, 90% of them singletons. Material: peripheral blood. The source is a man aged 18 to 29 with COVID-19, enrolled during active disease. Both conserved end residues are part of each CDR3. The D gene is left open where the match is weak. Some rows have no size entry. The others give once, few or many, or a class for an expanded clone.

d_call,v_call,clone_size,j_call,cdr3_aa,cdr3_nt
NA,TRBV28,NA,TRBJ2-3,CASRLMRTGVRDSLRTSTDTQYF,TGTGCCAGCCGACTCATGAGGACAGGAGTCCGGGACTCCCTTCGAACGAGCACAGATACGCAGTATTTT
TRBD1,TRBV28,NA,TRBJ2-7,CASSFLRQGAWYEQYF,TGTGCCAGCAGTTTCCTACGACAGGGGGCATGGTACGAGCAGTACTTC
TRBD1,TRBV25-1,NA,TRBJ1-3,CASKGTGVRNTIYF,TGTGCCAGCAAAGGGACAGGGGTTCGAAACACCATATATTTT
NA,TRBV5-4,once,TRBJ1-2,CASSLAPGGGYTF,TGTGCCAGCAGCTTGGCCCCGGGGGGGGGCTACACCTTC
TRBD2,TRBV9,NA,TRBJ2-3,CASSPDPGGDTQYF,TGTGCCAGCAGCCCCGACCCGGGGGGAGATACGCAGTATTTT
TRBD2,TRBV27,NA,TRBJ2-3,CASSLFLAGTDTQYF,TGTGCCAGCAGTTTGTTTCTAGCGGGAACAGATACGCAGTATTTT
TRBD2,TRBV7-2,NA,TRBJ2-7,CASSLVGLAGDPHGYEQYF,TGTGCCAGCAGCTTAGTAGGCCTAGCGGGAGACCCCCATGGGTACGAGCAGTACTTC
NA,TRBV6-2/TRBV6-3,NA,TRBJ2-3,CASSYSKRDSTYDTQYF,TGTGCCAGCAGTTACTCGAAACGGGACTCCACTTACGATACGCAGTATTTT
TRBD1,TRBV28,once,TRBJ1-1,CASSFPIEGQGNTEAFF,TGTGCCAGCAGTTTCCCGATTGAGGGACAGGGGAACACTGAAGCTTTCTTT
TRBD2,TRBV5-4,NA,TRBJ2-1,CASRSGGSDRQFF,TGTGCCAGCAGAAGCGGGGGGTCGGATCGGCAGTTCTTC
NA,TRBV6-5,NA,TRBJ1-2,CASSQGGPNYGYTF,TGTGCCAGCAGCCAGGGCGGCCCTAACTATGGCTACACCTTC
NA,TRBV6-5,NA,TRBJ1-2,CASSLGGRDYGYTF,TGTGCCAGCAGTTTGGGGGGGCGGGACTATGGCTACACCTTC
TRBD1,TRBV6-5,NA,TRBJ1-3,CASSYSPGGGNTIYF,TGTGCCAGCAGTTACTCTCCAGGGGGTGGAAACACCATATATTTT
NA,TRBV3-1/TRBV3-2,NA,TRBJ1-1,CASSQGEVTNTEAFF,TGTGCCAGCAGCCAAGGAGAGGTTACGAACACTGAAGCTTTCTTT
TRBD1,TRBV7-2,NA,TRBJ1-5,CASSPGTAISNQPQHF,TGTGCCAGCAGCCCGGGGACAGCCATTAGCAATCAGCCCCAGCATTTT
NA,TRBV10-3,NA,TRBJ2-5,CAISESREQWTQYF,TGTGCCATCAGTGAGTCTCGTGAACAATGGACCCAGTACTTC
NA,TRBV30,NA,TRBJ1-2,CAWSPGGSGYTF,TGTGCCTGGAGCCCGGGAGGGAGTGGCTACACCTTC
TRBD1,TRBV7-9,once,TRBJ2-1,CASSFPSLGTGAHEQFF,TGTGCCAGCAGCTTCCCGTCCCTCGGGACAGGGGCCCATGAGCAGTTCTTC
NA,TRBV19,NA,TRBJ2-1,CASSIRALENNEQFF,TGTGCCAGTAGTATCAGAGCGCTAGAGAACAATGAGCAGTTCTTC
NA,TRBV2,NA,TRBJ2-5,CASSASETQYF,TGTGCCAGCAGTGCGTCGGAGACCCAGTACTTC
TRBD1,TRBV19,NA,TRBJ2-3,CASSGQGPSTDTQYF,TGTGCCAGTAGTGGACAGGGACCTAGCACAGATACGCAGTATTTT
NA,TRBV4-3,NA,TRBJ2-1,CASSQDIPRDSYNEQFF,TGCGCCAGCAGCCAAGATATTCCGAGGGACTCCTACAATGAGCAGTTCTTC
NA,TRBV27,NA,TRBJ1-1,CASSLHTGVNTEAFF,TGTGCCAGCAGTTTACACACCGGGGTGAACACTGAAGCTTTCTTT
TRBD2,TRBV9,NA,TRBJ2-1,CASSPPGLAGGYNEQFF,TGTGCCAGCAGCCCCCCCGGACTAGCGGGAGGATACAATGAGCAGTTCTTC
TRBD1,TRBV6-2/TRBV6-3,NA,TRBJ1-1,CASSYSGQGNTEAFF,TGTGCCAGCAGTTACTCGGGACAGGGAAACACTGAAGCTTTCTTT
TRBD1,TRBV4-1,NA,TRBJ1-4,CASSRTGTAAEKLLF,TGCGCCAGCAGCCGCACCGGGACAGCAGCCGAAAAACTGCTTTTT
TRBD1,TRBV15,NA,TRBJ1-6,CATSRDRGSNSPLHF,TGTGCCACCAGCAGGGACAGGGGCAGTAATTCACCCCTCCACTTT
TRBD1,TRBV27,NA,TRBJ2-3,CASSGQGAGDTQYF,TGTGCCAGCAGTGGACAGGGGGCAGGTGATACGCAGTATTTT
NA,TRBV6-2/TRBV6-3,NA,TRBJ1-2,CASSYSSDSYGYTF,TGTGCCAGCAGTTACTCATCGGACAGCTATGGCTACACCTTC
TRBD2,TRBV6-2/TRBV6-3,NA,TRBJ2-1,CASSSLLPGTSPSYNEQFF,TGTGCCAGCAGTTCCCTGCTACCGGGGACTAGTCCCTCGTACAATGAGCAGTTCTTC
NA,TRBV19,once,TRBJ2-2,CASSWPPGELFF,TGTGCCAGTAGTTGGCCGCCCGGGGAGCTGTTTTTT
TRBD1,TRBV7-9,NA,TRBJ2-1,CASSLAGTGGAAGEQFF,TGTGCCAGCAGCTTAGCCGGGACAGGGGGCGCGGCGGGTGAGCAGTTCTTC
NA,TRBV9,NA,TRBJ1-2,CASSVAMGPGYGYTF,TGTGCCAGCAGCGTAGCTATGGGGCCCGGCTATGGCTACACCTTC
NA,TRBV7-2,NA,TRBJ2-7,CASSLSSGSSYEQYF,TGTGCCAGCAGCTTAAGTAGCGGCTCCTCCTACGAGCAGTACTTC
NA,TRBV19,once,TRBJ1-1,CASSISARANTEAFF,TGTGCCAGTAGTATTTCTGCCAGGGCTAACACTGAAGCTTTCTTT
TRBD1,TRBV27,few,TRBJ1-2,CASSSPGQGDYGYTF,TGTGCCAGCAGTTCACCGGGACAGGGGGACTATGGCTACACCTTC
NA,TRBV10-3,NA,TRBJ2-1,CAISDGQSGNEQFF,TGTGCCATCAGTGATGGACAGTCGGGGAATGAGCAGTTCTTC
TRBD1,TRBV6-4,few,TRBJ2-6,CASSDSGQGDNNVLTF,TGTGCCAGCAGTGACTCGGGACAGGGGGACAACAACGTCCTGACTTTC
NA,TRBV11-2,NA,TRBJ2-7,CASSSLRDGGGEQYF,TGTGCCAGCAGCTCCCTCCGGGACGGCGGAGGGGAGCAGTACTTC
TRBD1,TRBV19,NA,TRBJ1-2,CASSQQGWYGYTF,TGTGCCAGTAGTCAACAGGGGTGGTATGGCTACACCTTC
NA,TRBV29-1,NA,TRBJ1-2,CSLWMADGYTF,TGCAGCTTATGGATGGCGGATGGCTACACCTTC